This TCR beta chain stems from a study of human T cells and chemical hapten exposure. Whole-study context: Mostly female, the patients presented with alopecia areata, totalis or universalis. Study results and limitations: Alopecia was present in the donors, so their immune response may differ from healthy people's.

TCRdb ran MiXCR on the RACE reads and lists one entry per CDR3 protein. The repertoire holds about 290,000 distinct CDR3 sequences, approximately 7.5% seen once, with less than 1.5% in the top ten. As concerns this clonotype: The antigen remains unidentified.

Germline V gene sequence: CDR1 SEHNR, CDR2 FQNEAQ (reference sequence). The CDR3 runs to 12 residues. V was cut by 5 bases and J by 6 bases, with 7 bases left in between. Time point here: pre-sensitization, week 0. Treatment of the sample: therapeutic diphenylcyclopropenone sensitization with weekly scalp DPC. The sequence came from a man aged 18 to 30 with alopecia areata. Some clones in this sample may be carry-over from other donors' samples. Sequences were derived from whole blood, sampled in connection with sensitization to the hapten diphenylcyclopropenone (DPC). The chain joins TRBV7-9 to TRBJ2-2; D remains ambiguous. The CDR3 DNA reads TGTGCCAGCAGCCCGGTAGCCGGGGAGCTGTTTTTT. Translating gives CASSPVAGELFF.